These 15 T cell receptor beta chains were all obtained from the same sample, sequenced in a study of blood T cell repertoires in COVID-19. This table comes from immunoSEQ multiplex PCR, and its TCRdb copy is limited to in-frame clones, with some not included. The sample lists about 260,000 clones; approximately 85% were seen once. Sequencing input: peripheral blood. The receptor set was obtained from a human donor in a cohort sampled during active COVID-19.

The chain couples TRBV27 to TRBJ2-7; D is perhaps TRBD2 (5 bases). CDR3 length: 17 residues. V was trimmed by 0 bases and J by 4 bases, leaving 19 bases between them. CDR1 MNHEY and CDR2 SMNVEV come from the germline V gene (reference sequence). The CDR3: CASSLSGKGWESYEQYF. CDR3 in DNA: TGTGCCAGCAGTTTATCTGGTAAGGGCTGGGAGTCTTACGAGCAGTACTTC.

This clone was seen only once. The chain employs TRBV4-3 and TRBJ1-5, with 8 bases lining up with TRBD1. V gave up 1 base and J gave up 6 bases; unmatched junction bases: 5. Germline values: CDR1 LGHNA, CDR2 YSLEER. CDR3 size: 15 residues. The CDR3 here is CASSQGQGSGQPQHF. The CDR3 nucleotides read TGCGCCAGCAGCCAAGGACAGGGGTCCGGTCAGCCCCAGCATTTT.

This chain links TRBV2 with TRBJ1-5; weak D call: TRBD1 (5 bases). The length of the CDR3 is 12 residues. Germline V gene data show CDR1 as SNHLY and CDR2 as FYNNEI. The germline V and J ends were trimmed by 6 bases and 11 bases, with 14 bases remaining between them. CDR3 residues: CASRVGERAQHF. For the CDR3, the DNA is TGTGCCAGCAGGGTAGGGGAAAGGGCCCAGCATTTT.

This CDR3 is CATSGGLTSPLHF. The CDR3, as DNA: TGTGCCACCTCGGGAGGCCTCACCTCACCCCTCCACTTT. The genes are TRBV15 and TRBJ1-6; D uncertain. V gave up 8 bases and J gave up 10 bases, with 15 bases separating them. The germline V gene encodes CDR1 LNHNV and CDR2 YYDKDF (reference sequence). The CDR3 loop spans 13 amino acids.

CDR3 sequence: CASSFRGQETQYF. The CDR3 coding sequence is TGTGCCAGCAGTTTCCGGGGTCAAGAGACCCAGTACTTC. The chain has TRBV12-3 or TRBV12-4 and TRBJ2-5; perhaps TRBD2 as D (5 bases). Trimming took 3 bases from V and 2 from J, leaving 7 bases between them. The CDR3 spans 13 residues.

The genes are TRBV9 and TRBJ1-4; 12 bases are a match to TRBD1. Germline V lookup: CDR1 SGDLS, CDR2 YYNGEE. This CDR3 contains 16 residues. The V gene end was trimmed by 7 bases and the J gene end by 4 bases; junction bases not matched to a gene: 8. DNA of the CDR3: TGTGCCAGCCGACCGGGACAGGGGGCGGATAATGAAAAACTGTTTTTT. It is translated as CASRPGQGADNEKLFF.

This clone was detected once. This chain links TRBV5-4 with TRBJ1-4; D is perhaps TRBD1 (5 bases). CDR3 length: 15 residues. Trimming stripped 0 bases from V and 8 bases from J, with 14 bases between. CDR1 and CDR2 (germline): SGHNT, YYREEE (reference sequence). The CDR3 DNA is TGTGCCAGCAGCTTGGAAGGGGCAGAAGGCGAAAAACTGTTTTTT. Translating it yields CASSLEGAEGEKLFF.

This clone was found once. The J gene is TRBJ1-1, the V gene TRBV7-2, with TRBD1 identical over 9 bases. The V gene's germline CDR1 is SGHTA and CDR2 FQGNSA. This CDR3 is 16 amino acids long. V was clipped by 3 bases and J by 5 bases; unmatched bases: 10. The CDR3 nucleotides read TGTGCCAGCAGCTTTACAGGGGGCAGGGGAAAAACTGAAGCTTTCTTT. Its protein is CASSFTGGRGKTEAFF. Together with reference TRBV7-2 and TRBJ1-1, the CDR3 gives the full variable domain: GAGVSQSPSNKVTEKGKDVELRCDPISGHTALYWYRQSLGQGLEFLIYFQGNSAPDKSGLPSDRFSAERTGGSVSTLTIQRTQQEDSAVYLCASSFTGGRGKTEAFFGQGTRLTVV.

The chain has TRBV4-3 and TRBJ2-1; a weak D match, TRBD1 (5 bases). The CDR3 is 15 amino acids. V lost 0 bases and J lost 6, with 12 bases in between. Germline lookup yields CDR1 LGHNA and CDR2 YSLEER. CDR3 residues: CASSQDQGVGNEQFF. Written as DNA, the CDR3 is TGCGCCAGCAGCCAAGATCAAGGGGTGGGCAATGAGCAGTTCTTC.

The genes are TRBV7-2 and TRBJ1-4, with D possibly being TRBD1 (6 bases). This CDR3 is 16 amino acids long. CDR1 and CDR2 (germline): SGHTA, FQGNSA. Trimming took off 5 bases at V and 2 bases at J, with 15 bases between the two ends. This chain's CDR3 is CASSRGAGFTNEKLFF. CDR3 coding DNA: TGTGCCAGCAGCCGGGGGGCGGGATTTACTAATGAAAAACTGTTTTTT.

The CDR3 spells CASSLEIGEQYF. Here the CDR3 DNA reads TGTGCCAGCAGCTTGGAGATCGGGGAGCAGTACTTC. The genes are TRBV5-4 and TRBJ2-7, with D unclear. The germline gives CDR1 SGHNT, CDR2 YYREEE (reference sequence). Trimming shortened V by 0 bases and J by 7 bases, and 8 bases separated the two germline ends. The CDR3 is made up of 12 amino acids.

This rearrangement joins TRBV6-2 or TRBV6-3 to TRBJ2-7, with D perhaps matching TRBD1 (6 bases). V shed 5 bases and J shed 0 bases, with 17 bases lying between them. This CDR3 contains 16 residues. Germline loops: CDR1 MNHEY, CDR2 SVGEGT. The CDR3 nucleotides are TGTGCCAGCAGTATGGACCGACAGGAACCCTCCTACGAGCAGTACTTC. This sequence encodes CASSMDRQEPSYEQYF.

The J gene is TRBJ2-7, the V gene TRBV6-2 or TRBV6-3; D might be TRBD1 (5 bases). The CDR3 sequence is 15 residues long. Between the trimmed V and J ends, which lost 6 bases and 2 bases, there was a span of 17 bases. Germline values: CDR1 MNHEY, CDR2 SVGEGT. CDR3 sequence (DNA): TGTGCCAGCAGCCCCCCCGTGACAGCCCCCTACGAGCAGTACTTC. This encodes CASSPPVTAPYEQYF.

V and J are TRBV13 and TRBJ1-2; 9 nucleotides match TRBD1. Germline V lookup: CDR1 PRHDT, CDR2 FYEKMQ (reference sequence). The CDR3 is made up of 14 amino acids. The V gene end was trimmed by 5 bases and the J gene end by 3 bases; junction bases not matched to a gene: 4. This chain's CDR3 is CASSDGTGYYGYTF. For the CDR3, the DNA is TGTGCCAGCAGCGACGGGACAGGGTACTATGGCTACACCTTC.

The gene calls are TRBV7-9 and TRBJ1-1; D gene unclear. V was trimmed by 1 base and J by 7 bases, leaving 13 bases between them. This CDR3 contains 14 residues. Per germline, CDR1 SEHNR and CDR2 FQNEAQ (reference sequence). In DNA form, the CDR3 reads TGTGCCAGCAGCTTAGAAATGGGCATGGATGAAGCTTTCTTT. Its protein is CASSLEMGMDEAFF.